These 12 T cell receptor beta chains were all obtained from the same sample, sequenced in a study of shared clonotypes between healthy human individuals. Data came from immunoSEQ multiplex PCR; TCRdb stores just in-frame clones and leaves some out. Of about half a million clones listed, 79% are singletons. The sequencing sample was made of PBMCs. The receptors were sampled from a woman aged 40 to 55 in good health. Some clones in this sample may be carry-over from other donors' samples.

This chain links TRBV5-1 with TRBJ2-1, with TRBD2 as a possible D gene (6 bases). Looked up from germline, CDR1 is SGHRS and CDR2 is YFSETQ. V lost 4 bases and J 5 bases, leaving 10 bases between the germline ends. The CDR3 is 13 amino acids. CDR3 loop: CASSHGSNNEQFF. In nucleotides, the CDR3 is TGCGCCAGCAGCCACGGGAGCAACAATGAGCAGTTCTTC.

V is TRBV4-2 and J is TRBJ2-4; tentative D call: TRBD1 (5 bases). There are 16 residues in the CDR3. CDR1 LGHNA and CDR2 YNFKEQ come from the germline V gene. Trimming cost V 8 bases and J 6 bases, with 23 bases left between them. The CDR3: CASAPSTDSSGNIQYF. The CDR3 nucleotides read TGTGCCAGCGCCCCGTCGACAGACTCATCCGGAAACATTCAGTACTTC.

The rearrangement uses TRBV28 and TRBJ2-2; 10 bases fit TRBD2. Germline V gene lookup returns CDR1 MDHEN and CDR2 SYDVKM. J lost 7 bases, V lost 1 base, and 0 bases had no gene match. The CDR3 length is 14 residues. CDR3 DNA sequence: TGTGCCAGCAGTTTATTAGCGGGAGGCGGGGAGCTGTTTTTT. Its translation: CASSLLAGGGELFF.

V gene TRBV27 combines with J gene TRBJ2-5; D is undetermined. Trimming pared 3 bases from V and 5 bases from J, leaving 10 bases between. The CDR3 runs 13 residues. Germline CDR1 reads MNHEY; CDR2 reads SMNVEV (reference sequence). The CDR3 loop reads CASSFRLRETQYF. The CDR3 DNA sequence: TGTGCCAGCAGTTTTAGACTGAGGGAGACCCAGTACTTC.

The V gene is TRBV4-3, the J gene TRBJ1-3, with unresolved D. The CDR3 length is 18 residues. The germline V gene has CDR1 LGHNA and CDR2 YSLEER. The ends were cut back, 4 bases at V and 0 bases at J, with 19 bases in the middle. CDR3 nucleotide sequence: TGCGCCAGCAGCCCGGGCCGGATTAAGACCGTCTCTGGAAACACCATATATTTT. Translation gives CASSPGRIKTVSGNTIYF.

Turning to this clone: Other DNA sequences within the sample encode an identical CDR3. The V and J genes are TRBV9 and TRBJ2-1, with a weak D call TRBD2 (6 bases). The CDR3 sequence is 15 residues long. V was shortened by 0 bases and J by 3 bases, with 10 bases between the two germline ends. Germline assignment: CDR1 SGDLS and CDR2 YYNGEE. The CDR3 region has the DNA TGTGCCAGCAGCGTAGCGGGAGACCTCTACAATGAGCAGTTCTTC. Amino acids: CASSVAGDLYNEQFF.

The chain joins TRBV5-5 to TRBJ2-1; 11 bases align to TRBD2. Germline V gene data show CDR1 as SGHKS and CDR2 as YYEKEE (reference sequence). Trimming took 4 bases from V and 6 from J; bases not matched to a gene: 6. The CDR3 has 15 amino acids. DNA of the CDR3: TGTGCCAGCAGCCTACTAGCGGGAGCGGGCAATGAGCAGTTCTTC. It specifies CASSLLAGAGNEQFF.

This rearrangement joins TRBV28 to TRBJ2-7; D is uncertain. The V gene's germline CDR1 is MDHEN and CDR2 SYDVKM. Trimming took 3 bases from V and 7 from J, leaving 16 bases between them. The CDR3 spans 14 residues. The CDR3 bases are TGTGCCAGCAGTTTCTCCCTGAGAGCCGAGGAGCAGTACTTC. Its protein product is CASSFSLRAEEQYF.

The chain couples TRBV7-2 to TRBJ2-2; TRBD1 matches 8 bases. The junction had 9 bases not matched to a gene; V was cut back by 5 bases and J by 4 bases. The V gene's germline CDR1 is SGHTA and CDR2 FQGNSA. The CDR3 sequence is 16 residues long. The DNA for the CDR3 is TGTGCCAGCAGCCGAACCGGGACAGGAACCACCGGGGAGCTGTTTTTT. Its protein product is CASSRTGTGTTGELFF.

This clone appeared a single time. The genes are TRBV7-3 and TRBJ2-2; TRBD2 matches 9 bases. The CDR3 totals 14 residues. The V segment lost 5 bases and the J segment 9 bases; nucleotides outside the gene matches: 7. Germline CDR1 and CDR2: SGHTA and FQGTGA. In nucleotides, the CDR3 is TGTGCCAGCAGCCGGCTAGCGGGAAGGAGGGAGCTGTTTTTT. It translates to CASSRLAGRRELFF. Full variable domain (rest looked up from reference TRBV7-3 and TRBJ2-2): GAGVSQTPSNKVTEKGKYVELRCDPISGHTALYWYRQSLGQGPEFLIYFQGTGAADDSGLPNDRFFAVRPEGSVSTLKIQRTERGDSAVYLCASSRLAGRRELFFGEGSRLTVL.

The chain is built from TRBV7-9 and TRBJ2-1; D gene uncertain. CDR3 size: 15 residues. Germline V gene sequence: CDR1 SEHNR, CDR2 FQNEAQ (reference sequence). Trimming removed 1 base from V and 3 bases from J, with 10 bases in between. The CDR3 DNA reads TGTGCCAGCAGCTTAGATGCCGCGGACTACAATGAGCAGTTCTTC. Protein sequence: CASSLDAADYNEQFF.

The V gene is TRBV28, the J gene TRBJ2-3; 10 bases match TRBD2. The CDR3 is 16 amino acids. V gave up 6 bases and J gave up 3 bases; unmatched junction bases: 9. Per germline, CDR1 MDHEN and CDR2 SYDVKM. CDR3 region: CASSGLADPVTDTQYF. CDR3 nucleotides: TGTGCCAGCAGCGGACTAGCGGACCCGGTGACAGATACGCAGTATTTT.